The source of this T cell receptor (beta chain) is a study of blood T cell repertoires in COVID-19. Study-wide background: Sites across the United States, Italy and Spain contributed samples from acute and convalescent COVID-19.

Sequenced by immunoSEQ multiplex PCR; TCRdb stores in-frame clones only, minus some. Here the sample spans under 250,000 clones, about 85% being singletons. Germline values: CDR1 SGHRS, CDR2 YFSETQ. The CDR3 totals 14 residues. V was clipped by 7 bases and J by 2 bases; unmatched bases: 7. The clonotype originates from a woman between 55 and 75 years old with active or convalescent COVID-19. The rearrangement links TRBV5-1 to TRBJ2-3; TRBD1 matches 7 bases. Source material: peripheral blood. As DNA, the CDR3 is TGCGCCAGCTCCGGACAGGTTTCCACAGATACGCAGTATTTT. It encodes CASSGQVSTDTQYF. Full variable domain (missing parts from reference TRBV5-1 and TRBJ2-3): KAGVTQTPRYLIKTRGQQVTLSCSPISGHRSVSWYQQTPGQGLQFLFEYFSETQRNKGNFPGRFSGRQFSNSRSEMNVSTLELGDSALYLCASSGQVSTDTQYFGPGTRLTVL.